The 21 T cell receptor beta chains in this list originate from one sample, sequenced in a study of cytomegalovirus exposure and HLA in healthy donors. PCR primers comprised 60 Vbeta and 13 Jbeta primers. Data came from immunoSEQ multiplex PCR; TCRdb stores just in-frame clones and leaves some out. This sample has about 160,000 clones; approximately 84% occur once, and the top ten carry around 7%. The sample comprised PBMCs. These receptors were collected from a woman in her forties in good health and CMV-seropositive.

The chain couples TRBV27 to TRBJ2-2, with D maybe TRBD2 (6 bases). Germline assignment: CDR1 MNHEY and CDR2 SMNVEV (reference sequence). V dropped 7 bases and J dropped 8 bases, with 8 bases sitting between them. The CDR3 length is 11 residues. The CDR3 reads CASNGGGELFF. The CDR3 DNA follows: TGTGCCAGCAACGGAGGGGGGGAGCTGTTTTTT.

The gene calls are TRBV6-6 and TRBJ1-6; 9 positions agree with TRBD1. The junction had 9 bases not matched to a gene; V was cut back by 0 bases and J by 15 bases. The CDR3 length is 15 residues. Germline loops: CDR1 MNHNY, CDR2 SVGAGI (reference sequence). CDR3: CASSYSGQGNSGLHF. The CDR3 DNA reads as TGTGCCAGCAGTTACTCGGGACAGGGAAATTCCGGCCTCCACTTT.

Written as DNA, the CDR3 is TGTGCCAGCAGCTTAATAGGGGGGGCAGGAACTGAAGCTTTCTTT. Protein sequence: CASSLIGGAGTEAFF. The V gene is TRBV7-6, the J gene TRBJ1-1; the D gene is possibly TRBD1 (6 bases). This CDR3 is built from 15 residues. The V gene lost 2 bases and the J gene lost 5 bases, with 15 bases spanning the gap. Germline CDR1 SGHVS, CDR2 FNYEAQ.

The chain recombines TRBV5-1 with TRBJ2-3; the D is unclear. This CDR3 spans 13 amino acids. Germline-derived CDR1 and CDR2 are SGHRS and YFSETQ. Trimming cost V 4 bases and J 7 bases, with 13 bases left between them. The CDR3 spells CASSAEGTNTQYF. CDR3 bases: TGCGCCAGCAGCGCCGAAGGTACTAATACGCAGTATTTT.

V gene TRBV12-5 combines with J gene TRBJ1-3, with 9 nucleotides matching TRBD1. Germline-derived CDR1 and CDR2 are LGHNT and FRNRAP. J lost 1 base, V lost 6 bases, and 4 bases had no gene match. The CDR3 contains 15 residues. The chain's CDR3 is CASGPGQGSGNTIYF. The CDR3 DNA sequence: TGTGCTAGTGGACCGGGACAGGGTTCTGGAAACACCATATATTTT.

The chain has TRBV30 and TRBJ1-2; weak D call: TRBD1 (5 bases). Trimming pared 3 bases from V and 1 base from J, leaving 12 bases between. Germline V lookup: CDR1 GTSNPN, CDR2 SVGIG (reference sequence). The CDR3 runs to 14 residues. CDR3: CAWRKTVVNYGYTF. The CDR3 DNA reads as TGTGCCTGGAGGAAGACAGTAGTTAACTATGGCTACACCTTC.

The CDR3 DNA sequence: TGTGCCAGCAGTTACGTAGGGGGCAACTATGGCTACACCTTC. Its protein product is CASSYVGGNYGYTF. V and J are TRBV6-5 and TRBJ1-2; the match to TRBD1 covers 7 bases. The junction had 2 bases not matched to a gene; V was cut back by 2 bases and J by 2 bases. CDR1 and CDR2 from the germline V gene are MNHEY and SVGAGI. The CDR3 covers 14 residues.

The rearrangement joins TRBV30 to TRBJ2-7; 10 bases line up with TRBD2. CDR1 is GTSNPN, CDR2 SVGIG, per germline (reference sequence). The CDR3 consists of 14 residues. With V trimmed by 4 bases and J by 4 bases, 7 bases remained unmatched. CDR3 coding DNA: TGTGCCTGGACAAAGCGGGGGGGCGCGTACGAGCAGTACTTC. This translates into CAWTKRGGAYEQYF.

The CDR3 loop reads CASSYSPGDRYTF. The CDR3 DNA is TGTGCCAGCAGTTACTCGCCCGGGGATCGCTACACCTTC. The rearrangement joins TRBV6-5 to TRBJ1-2, with D unclear. Germline V gene data show CDR1 as MNHEY and CDR2 as SVGAGI. The V and J ends lost 0 bases and 9 bases respectively, with 11 bases between them. The CDR3 is made up of 13 amino acids.

This clone came up a few times. J is TRBJ1-2 and V is TRBV9; TRBD1 might be the D (6 bases). V lost 4 bases and J lost 7, with 20 bases in between. This CDR3 has 15 amino acids. Germline V gives CDR1 SGDLS, CDR2 YYNGEE. This CDR3 reads CASSPSMSGVSGYTF. The CDR3 nucleotides read TGTGCCAGCAGCCCCTCCATGTCAGGGGTGAGTGGCTACACCTTC.

J is TRBJ2-7 and V is TRBV5-6; 9 bases agree with TRBD2. There are 17 residues in the CDR3. Looked up from germline, CDR1 is SGHDT and CDR2 is YYEEEE. Trimming cost V 3 bases and J 2 bases; bases outside gene matches: 12. DNA for the CDR3: TGTGCCAGCAGCTCCCGCGGGGGGGGACTTTGGACCTACGAGCAGTACTTC. It specifies CASSSRGGGLWTYEQYF.

The chain links TRBV5-1 to TRBJ2-6; 7 nucleotides match TRBD1. There are 18 residues in the CDR3. J lost 0 bases, V lost 0 bases, and 6 bases had no gene match. In germline, CDR1 is SGHRS, CDR2 YFSETQ. The CDR3 region has the DNA TGCGCCAGCAGCTTGGGGACAGGATTCCTCTCTGGGGCCAACGTCCTGACTTTC. Translation: CASSLGTGFLSGANVLTF.

CDR3 nucleotide sequence: TGTGCCAGTAGTATATCGCGGATGAACACTGAAGCTTTCTTT. Amino acids: CASSISRMNTEAFF. The chain combines TRBV19 with TRBJ1-1; D gene unclear. Between the trimmed V and J ends, which lost 2 bases and 0 bases, there was a span of 7 bases. CDR3 size: 14 residues. Germline V gene lookup returns CDR1 LNHDA and CDR2 SQIVND (reference sequence).

The chain recombines TRBV27 with TRBJ2-7, with 15 bases matching TRBD2. The length of the CDR3 is 19 residues. Germline CDR1 MNHEY, CDR2 SMNVEV (reference sequence). After removal of 5 bases from V and 2 bases from J, the junction contained 13 bases not matched to a gene. As DNA, the CDR3 is TGTGCCAGCAGTGCCCGGACTAGCGGGGGGGCCATGATACCCTACGAGCAGTACTTC. Translating it yields CASSARTSGGAMIPYEQYF.

The rearrangement joins TRBV5-1 to TRBJ2-1; the D gene is possibly TRBD2 (5 bases). Trimming took 0 bases from V and 6 from J, leaving 10 bases between them. This CDR3 has 14 residues. CDR1 is SGHRS, CDR2 YFSETQ, per germline. The CDR3 reads CASSLDSGSNEQFF. DNA of the CDR3: TGCGCCAGCAGCTTGGACAGCGGATCCAATGAGCAGTTCTTC.

This chain joins TRBV27 and TRBJ1-1; the D is unclear. The V end was cut by 6 bases, the J end by 6 bases, with 11 bases between. The CDR3 consists of 12 residues. Germline values: CDR1 MNHEY, CDR2 SMNVEV (reference sequence). The CDR3, as DNA: TGTGCCAGCAGAAGTAGTTGGTCTGAAGCTTTCTTT. Translated, it gives CASRSSWSEAFF.

The chain joins TRBV4-1 to TRBJ1-5; D unclear. Looked up from germline, CDR1 is MGHRA and CDR2 is YSYEKL. V lost 1 base and J lost 6, with 10 bases in between. The CDR3 runs to 14 residues. CDR3 residues: CASSQVYEIQPQHF. The CDR3 DNA follows: TGCGCCAGCAGCCAAGTCTATGAGATTCAGCCCCAGCATTTT.

Concerning this clone: At one of its ends the junction is not consistent with the germline gene, which may arise from a read error. The genes are TRBV7-9 and TRBJ1-2; 8 bases are a match to TRBD1. Germline values: CDR1 SEHNR, CDR2 FQNEAQ (reference sequence). CDR3 length equals 12 residues. The CDR3 region has the DNA TGTTCCAGCAGCCCCGGACAGGGCGGGTACACCTTC. Residues: CSSSPGQGGYTF.

This clone was counted between two and nine times. This chain links TRBV5-1 with TRBJ1-3; D perhaps matches TRBD1 (6 bases). Germline loops: CDR1 SGHRS, CDR2 YFSETQ. The germline V and J ends were trimmed by 1 base and 1 base, with 18 bases remaining between them. This CDR3 is 18 amino acids long. This CDR3 is CASSLMPTGSGSGNTIYF. In DNA form, the CDR3 reads TGCGCCAGCAGCTTGATGCCTACAGGGAGCGGTTCTGGAAACACCATATATTTT. The variable domain in full, with the rest retrieved from reference TRBV5-1 and TRBJ1-3, is KAGVTQTPRYLIKTRGQQVTLSCSPISGHRSVSWYQQTPGQGLQFLFEYFSETQRNKGNFPGRFSGRQFSNSRSEMNVSTLELGDSALYLCASSLMPTGSGSGNTIYFGEGSWLTVV.

The chain has TRBV5-1 and TRBJ1-2; D perhaps matches TRBD1 (6 bases). The CDR3 is 12 residues long. The germline V gene has CDR1 SGHRS and CDR2 YFSETQ. V was clipped by 5 bases and J by 4 bases, with 9 bases between them. CDR3 nucleotide sequence: TGCGCCAGCAGGCAGGACAGCTATGGCTACACCTTC. Its protein is CASRQDSYGYTF. The variable domain in full, with the rest retrieved from reference TRBV5-1 and TRBJ1-2, is KAGVTQTPRYLIKTRGQQVTLSCSPISGHRSVSWYQQTPGQGLQFLFEYFSETQRNKGNFPGRFSGRQFSNSRSEMNVSTLELGDSALYLCASRQDSYGYTFGSGTRLTVV.

This clone was seen only once. The chain joins TRBV12-5 to TRBJ1-1, with D possibly matching TRBD1 (6 bases). CDR3 length: 14 residues. V lost 3 bases and J 4 bases, leaving 12 bases between the germline ends. Germline assignment: CDR1 LGHNT and CDR2 FRNRAP. The CDR3 region has the DNA TGTGCTAGTGGTTTTGACGACAGGCGCACTGAAGCTTTCTTT. As protein: CASGFDDRRTEAFF.